The 26 T cell receptor beta chains below all came from one sample that was sequenced in a study of blood T cell repertoires in COVID-19. The repertoire was sequenced with immunoSEQ multiplex PCR; TCRdb's copy has only in-frame clones and lacks some. Seen here are 150,000 to 180,000 clones, roughly four fifths observed once, and the top ten hold 25% to 30%. Sequenced input: peripheral blood. These receptors were collected from a woman aged 60-70 years with acute or convalescent COVID-19.

J is TRBJ2-1 and V is TRBV3-1 (or the pseudogene TRBV3-2), with D perhaps TRBD2 (6 bases). The CDR3 totals 16 residues. The V end was cut by 4 bases, the J end by 7 bases, with 20 bases between. CDR1 is LGHDT, CDR2 YNNKEL, per germline (reference sequence). CDR3 in DNA: TGTGCCAGCAGCCCCCGGCGGGGTGCACAGAAAAATGAGCAGTTCTTC. Translating gives CASSPRRGAQKNEQFF.

The J gene is TRBJ2-5, the V gene TRBV10-3; TRBD2 matches 8 bases. Trimming at V came to 5 bases and at J to 1 base, leaving 6 bases not matched to a gene. The length of the CDR3 is 15 residues. Germline V lookup: CDR1 ENHRY, CDR2 SYGVKD. The DNA of the CDR3 is TGTGCCATCAGTACCCCGCGGGGGGCCCAAGAGACCCAGTACTTC. Encoded protein: CAISTPRGAQETQYF.

This chain links TRBV5-6 with TRBJ1-6; tentative D call: TRBD1 (5 bases). Germline CDR1 reads SGHDT; CDR2 reads YYEEEE. V lost 5 bases to trimming and J lost 0 bases, with 12 bases between them. The CDR3 has 16 amino acids. This CDR3 reads CASSLGLSSYNSPLHF. DNA of the CDR3: TGTGCCAGCAGTCTGGGACTGAGCTCCTATAATTCACCCCTCCACTTT.

V usage is TRBV7-9 and J usage is TRBJ1-1; maybe TRBD1 (5 bases). Trimming removed 5 bases at V and 4 bases at J, with 11 bases between. This CDR3 is 13 amino acids long. Germline CDR1 SEHNR, CDR2 FQNEAQ (reference sequence). CDR3 amino acids: CASSIREATEAFF. The CDR3 DNA reads as TGTGCCAGCAGCATCAGGGAGGCCACTGAAGCTTTCTTT.

The sample holds one count of this clone. This chain uses TRBV5-1 with TRBJ2-2; D unclear. V gave up 0 bases and J gave up 1 base, with 10 bases separating them. Germline CDR1 reads SGHRS; CDR2 reads YFSETQ. The CDR3 is 16 amino acids. CDR3 amino acids: CASSLEATQNTGELFF. The CDR3 coding sequence is TGCGCCAGCAGCTTGGAGGCGACTCAGAACACCGGGGAGCTGTTTTTT. Together with reference TRBV5-1 and TRBJ2-2, the CDR3 gives the full variable domain: KAGVTQTPRYLIKTRGQQVTLSCSPISGHRSVSWYQQTPGQGLQFLFEYFSETQRNKGNFPGRFSGRQFSNSRSEMNVSTLELGDSALYLCASSLEATQNTGELFFGEGSRLTVL.

J is TRBJ2-5 and V is TRBV14, with 12 bases identical to TRBD2. The length of the CDR3 is 15 residues. Per germline, CDR1 SGHDN and CDR2 FVKESK. V was clipped by 4 bases and J by 5 bases; unmatched bases: 5. CDR3: CASSPRTSGVETQYF. The CDR3, as DNA: TGTGCCAGCAGCCCCAGGACTAGCGGGGTGGAGACCCAGTACTTC.

The chain couples TRBV5-1 to TRBJ2-5, with 8 nucleotides matching TRBD2. The junction had 6 bases not matched to a gene; V was cut back by 0 bases and J by 5 bases. The CDR3 is 15 amino acids. CDR1 and CDR2 from the germline V gene are SGHRS and YFSETQ. The CDR3 DNA sequence: TGCGCCAGCAGCTTGGCCGCGGGGGGCGGGGAGACCCAGTACTTC. Its protein is CASSLAAGGGETQYF.

The chain recombines TRBV2 with TRBJ1-5; D is perhaps TRBD1 (5 bases). Trimming took 6 bases from V and 2 from J, leaving 17 bases between them. CDR3 length: 16 residues. Germline-derived CDR1 and CDR2 are SNHLY and FYNNEI. The CDR3 region has the DNA TGTGCCAGCAGGGGGGGACTCTCCTGGGGCAATCAGCCCCAGCATTTT. Translated: CASRGGLSWGNQPQHF.

The chain is built from TRBV2 and TRBJ2-2; tentatively, D is TRBD1 (6 bases). CDR3 length: 15 amino acids. The germline V gene encodes CDR1 SNHLY and CDR2 FYNNEI. The V end lost 8 bases, the J end lost 0 bases, and 13 bases lay between the germline ends. The CDR3 DNA reads as TGTGCCAGCGGCCGGGACACCGCGAACACCGGGGAGCTGTTTTTT. It yields the protein CASGRDTANTGELFF.

This clone has a handful of counts. The rearrangement uses TRBV5-1 and TRBJ2-3; TRBD2 matches at 8 bases. Germline values: CDR1 SGHRS, CDR2 YFSETQ. The V and J ends lost 2 bases and 3 bases, in that order; junction bases with no gene match: 8. The CDR3 runs to 16 residues. The CDR3 region has the DNA TGCGCCAGCAGCTTTAATCGGGGGGGCGATACAGATACGCAGTATTTT. This sequence encodes CASSFNRGGDTDTQYF.

This clone was counted only a few times. CDR3 in amino acids: CASGLAGQGGYTF. DNA for the CDR3: TGTGCTAGTGGTTTGGCAGGGCAGGGAGGCTACACCTTC. The chain has TRBV12-5 and TRBJ1-2, with D maybe TRBD1 (5 bases). CDR1 and CDR2 (germline): LGHNT, FRNRAP. V gave up 1 base and J gave up 8 bases, with 11 bases separating them. CDR3 length equals 13 residues.

The chain employs TRBV21-1 and TRBJ2-2; whether TRBD1, the table's D call, matches the DNA was not checked. TRBV21-1 is annotated as a pseudogene. The CDR3 spans 14 residues. This chain's CDR3 is CASSTQGYPGELFF. CDR3 DNA: TGTGCCAGCAGCACCCAGGGGTATCCCGGGGAGCTGTTTTTT.

The V and J genes are TRBV6-2 or TRBV6-3 and TRBJ2-4, with 12 bases lining up with TRBD2. This CDR3 comprises 19 residues. The junction had 6 bases not matched to a gene; V was cut back by 0 bases and J by 0 bases. From germline, CDR1 is MNHEY and CDR2 SVGEGT. CDR3 sequence (DNA): TGTGCCAGCAGTTACTCGTTTACTAGCGGGGGGCTAGCCAAAAACATTCAGTACTTC. It encodes CASSYSFTSGGLAKNIQYF.

The gene calls are TRBV5-8 and TRBJ1-2, with a tentative D call TRBD1 (6 bases). Trimming pared 1 base from V and 3 bases from J, leaving 7 bases between. The CDR3 covers 13 residues. CDR1 is SGHTS and CDR2 is YDEGEE in the germline V gene. As DNA, the CDR3 is TGTGCCAGCAGCTTGCAGGGGCACTATGGCTACACCTTC. As protein: CASSLQGHYGYTF.

The chain couples TRBV29-1 to TRBJ2-7; unclear D gene. Trimming cost V 6 bases and J 9 bases, with 12 bases left between them. Germline CDR1 SQVTM, CDR2 ANQGSEA. CDR3 size: 10 residues. Here the CDR3 DNA reads TGCAGCGTCAAATCTACTGGGCAGTACGTC. It is translated as CSVKSTGQYV.

This sequence joins TRBV5-1 and TRBJ1-1, with D possibly being TRBD1 (6 bases). Germline-derived CDR1 and CDR2 are SGHRS and YFSETQ. The CDR3 totals 16 residues. V gave up 0 bases and J gave up 1 base, with 13 bases separating them. DNA for the CDR3: TGCGCCAGCAGCTTGGGGTGGACAGCTTCGAACACTGAAGCTTTCTTT. It encodes CASSLGWTASNTEAFF.

V gene TRBV10-3 combines with J gene TRBJ1-4; 8 bases line up with TRBD1. V was clipped by 6 bases and J by 6 bases; unmatched bases: 3. The germline V gene encodes CDR1 ENHRY and CDR2 SYGVKD. The CDR3 extends over 13 amino acids. The CDR3 nucleotides are TGTGCCATCAGGGGACAGGAATATGAAAAACTGTTTTTT. This translates into CAIRGQEYEKLFF.

V is TRBV5-1 and J is TRBJ2-1; D is ambiguous. Germline values: CDR1 SGHRS, CDR2 YFSETQ. The CDR3 has 16 residues. The ends were cut back, 4 bases at V and 1 base at J, with 15 bases in the middle. CDR3 nucleotides: TGCGCCAGCAGCCCGGCCCGAGTAGCTTCCTACAATGAGCAGTTCTTC. Translated: CASSPARVASYNEQFF.

This clone was seen a few times. The V and J genes are TRBV27 and TRBJ1-4; 9 nucleotides line up with TRBD1. The J segment lost 5 bases and the V segment lost 6 bases, leaving 7 bases of the junction unmatched. The V gene's germline CDR1 is MNHEY and CDR2 SMNVEV (reference sequence). The CDR3 consists of 15 residues. The CDR3 DNA sequence: TGTGCCAGCAGGCCCCGGGACAGGGTGAATGAAAAACTGTTTTTT. Residues: CASRPRDRVNEKLFF.

The V call is TRBV6-2 or TRBV6-3, the J call TRBJ1-5; the D gene is possibly TRBD1 (6 bases). V was clipped by 0 bases and J by 4 bases, with 13 bases between them. Germline V lookup: CDR1 MNHEY, CDR2 SVGEGT. This CDR3 region has 16 residues. The DNA of the CDR3 is TGTGCCAGCAGTTACTCGGGGGCCCTCGCAAATCAGCCCCAGCATTTT. It translates to CASSYSGALANQPQHF.

This chain joins TRBV7-9 and TRBJ1-2; 11 bases line up with TRBD1. Germline V gene lookup returns CDR1 SEHNR and CDR2 FQNEAQ (reference sequence). The V segment lost 3 bases and the J segment 4 bases; nucleotides outside the gene matches: 7. This CDR3 comprises 16 residues. CDR3 sequence: CASSLVRTGGRYGYTF. The CDR3 bases are TGTGCCAGCAGCTTGGTGCGGACAGGGGGCCGCTATGGCTACACCTTC.

V and J are TRBV5-4 and TRBJ2-5; a weak D match, TRBD2 (6 bases). The CDR3 consists of 14 residues. Trimming cost V 2 bases and J 1 base, with 9 bases left between them. CDR1 is SGHNT and CDR2 is YYREEE in the germline V gene (reference sequence). The CDR3 DNA follows: TGTGCCAGCAGCTTCCGACTAGGCCAAGAGACCCAGTACTTC. Its protein is CASSFRLGQETQYF.

The rearrangement joins TRBV18 to TRBJ2-7; 7 bases match TRBD1. From germline, CDR1 is KGHSH and CDR2 LQKENI. The CDR3 extends over 13 amino acids. Trimming removed 3 bases from V and 3 bases from J; junction bases left unmatched: 2. The CDR3 nucleotides read TGTGCCAGCTCACCGGGACAGCACTACGAGCAGTACTTC. Protein product: CASSPGQHYEQYF.

This chain uses TRBV7-2 with TRBJ1-5; maybe TRBD1 (5 bases). V was shortened by 3 bases and J by 7 bases, with 13 bases between the two germline ends. Germline V gives CDR1 SGHTA, CDR2 FQGNSA. The CDR3 consists of 14 residues. The CDR3 region is CASSLTTVRQPQHF. As DNA, the CDR3 is TGTGCCAGCAGCTTGACGACAGTAAGACAGCCCCAGCATTTT.

The V and J genes are TRBV7-3 and TRBJ2-2; D gene uncertain. The CDR3 runs 14 residues. Deletions cut 5 bases from V and 3 bases from J, with 10 bases between. Germline loops: CDR1 SGHTA, CDR2 FQGTGA. The CDR3: CASSPSSDTGELFF. CDR3 nucleotides: TGTGCCAGCAGCCCCTCTTCCGACACCGGGGAGCTGTTTTTT. The variable domain in full, with the rest retrieved from reference TRBV7-3 and TRBJ2-2, is GAGVSQTPSNKVTEKGKYVELRCDPISGHTALYWYRQSLGQGPEFLIYFQGTGAADDSGLPNDRFFAVRPEGSVSTLKIQRTERGDSAVYLCASSPSSDTGELFFGEGSRLTVL.

The chain recombines TRBV27 with TRBJ1-5; TRBD1 agrees at 7 bases. The germline gives CDR1 MNHEY, CDR2 SMNVEV (reference sequence). The CDR3 has 16 amino acids. Trimming cost V 5 bases and J 3 bases; bases outside gene matches: 10. The CDR3 loop reads CASSPINRGNNQPQHF. Written as DNA, the CDR3 is TGTGCCAGCAGTCCTATTAACAGGGGTAACAATCAGCCCCAGCATTTT.